A single sample gave rise to the 24 T cell receptor beta chains below, sequenced in a study of beta chain features in type 1 diabetes. As every portion of the isolated RNA was reverse transcribed, the sequencing read expressed TCRB transcripts. The data were produced by immunoSEQ multiplex PCR, yet TCRdb's version contains in-frame clones alone and is incomplete. The data hold approximately 250,000 clones, with 14% observed a single time. The source material was naive CD4+ T cells from blood. These receptors were collected from a woman in her thirties or forties in good health.

In its sample, this clone was seen a few times. V usage is TRBV4-3 and J usage is TRBJ2-2; 10 bases match TRBD2. With 0 bases clipped from V and 5 bases from J, the junction kept 3 bases outside the gene matches. Germline V lookup: CDR1 LGHNA, CDR2 YSLEER. The CDR3 length is 16 residues. The CDR3 region has the DNA TGCGCCAGCAGCCAAGATAGGGGACTAGCGACCGGGGAGCTGTTTTTT. Protein sequence: CASSQDRGLATGELFF.

This chain links TRBV11-3 with TRBJ1-1; D is perhaps TRBD1 (5 bases). The CDR3 is made up of 13 amino acids. CDR1 SGHNT and CDR2 YENEEA come from the germline V gene. Trimming stripped 5 bases from V and 8 bases from J, with 15 bases between. The DNA for the CDR3 is TGTGCCAGCAGCCTGGGGCGTCTGGCAGAAGCTTTCTTT. This codes for CASSLGRLAEAFF.

This CDR3 is CAKARDRGSHVDEQFF. The DNA of the CDR3 is TGTGCCAAAGCGCGGGACAGGGGGTCTCATGTCGATGAGCAGTTCTTC. The V call is TRBV2, the J call TRBJ2-1, with 11 bases that match TRBD1. The ends lost 10 bases at V and 8 bases at J; junction bases unmatched: 16. CDR1 SNHLY and CDR2 FYNNEI come from the germline V gene. The CDR3 is 16 residues long.

This clone appeared a few times. The V gene is TRBV19, the J gene TRBJ2-2, with TRBD1 as a possible D gene (5 bases). The CDR3 has 12 amino acids. The germline CDR1 and CDR2 sequences are LNHDA and SQIVND (reference sequence). V dropped 9 bases and J dropped 3 bases, with 8 bases sitting between them. The CDR3 DNA follows: TGTGCCAGCTGGGGCTACACCGGGGAGCTGTTTTTT. It encodes CASWGYTGELFF.

V gene TRBV7-2 combines with J gene TRBJ2-2; D gene ambiguous. Trimming stripped 0 bases from V and 5 bases from J, with 13 bases between. The V gene's germline CDR1 is SGHTA and CDR2 FQGNSA. This CDR3 has 16 residues. The CDR3 is CASSLARRAWTGELFF. The DNA of the CDR3 is TGTGCCAGCAGCTTAGCGCGGAGAGCGTGGACCGGGGAGCTGTTTTTT. The full variable domain, in which reference TRBV7-2 and TRBJ2-2 provide the parts outside the CDR3, is GAGVSQSPSNKVTEKGKDVELRCDPISGHTALYWYRQSLGQGLEFLIYFQGNSAPDKSGLPSDRFSAERTGGSVSTLTIQRTQQEDSAVYLCASSLARRAWTGELFFGEGSRLTVL.

The table lists this clone with a few counts. V and J are TRBV4-3 and TRBJ2-3; 7 bases align to TRBD1. There are 16 residues in the CDR3. Germline CDR1 LGHNA, CDR2 YSLEER. V shed 0 bases and J 3 bases; nucleotides not matched to a gene: 6. The CDR3 loop is CASSQDQGQQTDTQYF. The CDR3 DNA sequence: TGCGCCAGCAGCCAAGATCAGGGACAGCAAACAGATACGCAGTATTTT.

The table lists this clone with a few counts. CDR3: CASSLQETQYF. The CDR3 region has the DNA TGTGCCAGCTCACTACAAGAGACCCAGTACTTC. This rearrangement joins TRBV18 to TRBJ2-5, with no clear D. Trimming removed 4 bases at V and 2 bases at J, with 2 bases between. Germline lookup yields CDR1 KGHSH and CDR2 LQKENI. This CDR3 region has 11 residues.

The rearrangement joins TRBV19 to TRBJ1-5, with 8 bases aligning to TRBD1. Germline V gives CDR1 LNHDA, CDR2 SQIVND (reference sequence). This CDR3 has 13 residues. With 8 bases clipped from V and 3 bases from J, the junction kept 3 bases outside the gene matches. The CDR3 region is CASGQGYNQPQHF. The CDR3 region has the DNA TGTGCCAGTGGACAGGGATACAATCAGCCCCAGCATTTT.

The chain joins TRBV28 to TRBJ1-2, with 7 bases fitting TRBD1. From germline, CDR1 is MDHEN and CDR2 SYDVKM. The CDR3 covers 15 residues. J gave up 8 bases and V 6 bases, and 15 bases lay outside the gene matches. The CDR3 region has the DNA TGTGCCAGCAGGACAGGGACGTCACTGCCTCTCGGCTACACCTTC. Its protein product is CASRTGTSLPLGYTF.

The chain joins TRBV2 to TRBJ2-5; 7 nucleotides line up with TRBD1. The CDR3 is 14 residues long. Looked up from germline, CDR1 is SNHLY and CDR2 is FYNNEI. With 2 bases clipped from V and 5 bases from J, the junction kept 5 bases outside the gene matches. CDR3 in DNA: TGTGCCAGCAGTGAAACGGACAGGATGGAGACCCAGTACTTC. Amino acid sequence: CASSETDRMETQYF.

The V gene is TRBV4-1, the J gene TRBJ2-7; D is undetermined. The CDR3 loop spans 15 amino acids. The germline V gene encodes CDR1 MGHRA and CDR2 YSYEKL. Trimming removed 0 bases from V and 1 base from J, with 10 bases in between. Here the CDR3 reads CASSQDSTRSYEQYF. CDR3 DNA sequence: TGCGCCAGCAGCCAAGATTCCACCAGATCCTACGAGCAGTACTTC.

This clone showed up just once. This same CDR3 is encoded by further DNA sequences in the sample. V gene TRBV5-1 combines with J gene TRBJ2-7; 8 positions match TRBD1. Germline CDR1 and CDR2: SGHRS and YFSETQ. V trimming: 4 bases; J trimming: 5 bases; junction bases outside the gene matches: 8. This CDR3 region has 14 residues. The chain's CDR3 is CASSIRQGIDEQYF. CDR3 nucleotides: TGCGCCAGCAGCATCCGACAGGGGATCGACGAGCAGTACTTC.

This rearrangement joins TRBV18 to TRBJ2-1, with TRBD2 as a possible D gene (6 bases). The V gene's germline CDR1 is KGHSH and CDR2 LQKENI. Trimming took 4 bases from V and 3 from J, leaving 25 bases between them. This CDR3 has 19 residues. The CDR3 DNA reads as TGTGCCAGCTCACATAAGTTGGGCCAGGTAGCGGATTTCTACAATGAGCAGTTCTTC. Protein: CASSHKLGQVADFYNEQFF.

This clone turned up a few times. The chain joins TRBV7-2 to TRBJ2-1; 16 bases are shared with TRBD2. After removal of 5 bases from V and 14 bases from J, the junction contained 6 bases not matched to a gene. Germline V CDR1 and CDR2: SGHTA, FQGNSA. CDR3 length: 14 residues. The CDR3 loop reads CASSPGTSGGVKFF. CDR3 bases: TGTGCCAGCAGCCCCGGGACTAGCGGGGGGGTTAAGTTCTTC. Filled out from reference TRBV7-2 and TRBJ2-1, the complete variable domain reads GAGVSQSPSNKVTEKGKDVELRCDPISGHTALYWYRQSLGQGLEFLIYFQGNSAPDKSGLPSDRFSAERTGGSVSTLTIQRTQQEDSAVYLCASSPGTSGGVKFFGPGTRLTVL.

The CDR3 protein is CASSEVGEQYF. CDR3 nucleotides: TGTGCCAGCAGTGAAGTCGGCGAGCAGTACTTC. The chain is built from TRBV2 and TRBJ2-7; D uncertain. The CDR3 length is 11 residues. Deletions cut 1 base from V and 6 bases from J, with 4 bases between. Germline CDR1 and CDR2: SNHLY and FYNNEI.

The CDR3 sequence: CASSSHRDRGTEAFF. As DNA, the CDR3 is TGCGCCAGCAGCAGTCACCGGGACAGGGGGACTGAAGCTTTCTTT. The genes are TRBV4-1 and TRBJ1-1; 11 positions match TRBD1. J gave up 5 bases and V 5 bases, and 7 bases lay outside the gene matches. CDR1 MGHRA and CDR2 YSYEKL come from the germline V gene. CDR3 size: 15 residues.

This rearrangement joins TRBV7-2 to TRBJ1-4; a weak D match, TRBD1 (5 bases). CDR1 is SGHTA and CDR2 is FQGNSA in the germline V gene. V lost 2 bases to trimming and J lost 4 bases, with 14 bases between them. This CDR3 is built from 16 residues. The CDR3 DNA is TGTGCCAGCAGCTTAAGTTCGGGACTTCTTAATGAAAAACTGTTTTTT. Translation gives CASSLSSGLLNEKLFF.

This clone was recorded a few times. This chain joins TRBV6-5 and TRBJ2-5; D is perhaps TRBD2 (7 bases). In germline, CDR1 is MNHEY, CDR2 SVGAGI. V was pared by 6 bases and J by 6 bases, with 14 bases between. The CDR3 spans 13 residues. CDR3 protein: CASRLGRGKTQYF. In DNA form, the CDR3 reads TGTGCCAGCAGGCTGGGGAGGGGGAAGACCCAGTACTTC.

This clone was seen a few times. The V and J genes are TRBV5-4 and TRBJ2-5; possibly TRBD1 for D (6 bases). Germline V gives CDR1 SGHNT, CDR2 YYREEE (reference sequence). The germline V and J ends were trimmed by 0 bases and 2 bases, with 11 bases remaining between them. CDR3 length: 15 amino acids. This CDR3 is CASSLVGGPQETQYF. CDR3 DNA: TGTGCCAGCAGCTTGGTTGGGGGCCCTCAAGAGACCCAGTACTTC.

This chain links TRBV6-6 with TRBJ2-5, with TRBD2 identical over 11 bases. Germline CDR1 MNHNY, CDR2 SVGAGI (reference sequence). CDR3 size: 15 residues. After removal of 4 bases from V and 4 bases from J, the junction contained 5 bases not matched to a gene. Here the CDR3 DNA reads TGTGCCAGCAGTTTTAGCGGGGGGGCCGTAGAGACCCAGTACTTC. It translates to CASSFSGGAVETQYF.

The CDR3 nucleotides read TGTGCCAGCTCACCACTCGCCCTGGGGGGAAATAATTCACCCCTCCACTTT. The encoded protein is CASSPLALGGNNSPLHF. This chain uses TRBV18 with TRBJ1-6; D possibly corresponds to TRBD1 (5 bases). V was pared by 1 base and J by 5 bases, with 15 bases between. Germline V gene lookup returns CDR1 KGHSH and CDR2 LQKENI. The CDR3 totals 17 residues.

V and J are TRBV10-3 and TRBJ2-5; 11 positions match TRBD2. The trim removed 8 bases at V and 3 bases at J, leaving 5 bases unmatched. This CDR3 is 14 amino acids long. From germline, CDR1 is ENHRY and CDR2 SYGVKD. Here the CDR3 DNA reads TGTGCCATCGGTACTAGCGGGGGCGAAGAGACCCAGTACTTC. Its translation is CAIGTSGGEETQYF.

This clone showed up just a few times. V is TRBV10-3 and J is TRBJ1-6; D is ambiguous. With 5 bases removed from V and 7 bases from J, the gap between germline ends came to 6 bases. The CDR3 is 12 residues long. Per the germline V gene, CDR1 is ENHRY and CDR2 is SYGVKD. DNA of the CDR3: TGTGCCATCAGTTCAGTAAATTCACCCCTCCACTTT. Protein product: CAISSVNSPLHF.

A word on this clone: Other DNA sequences in this specimen translate into the identical CDR3. The chain uses TRBV19 and TRBJ1-5; D is uncertain. The CDR3 is 15 residues long. V shed 1 base and J shed 0 bases, with 7 bases lying between them. CDR1 LNHDA and CDR2 SQIVND come from the germline V gene (reference sequence). CDR3 sequence (DNA): TGTGCCAGTAGTATAGTCGGGTCTAGCAATCAGCCCCAGCATTTT. This encodes CASSIVGSSNQPQHF.